The clone carrying this TCR beta chain showed up just once. Germline V gene data show CDR1 as SGHRS and CDR2 as YFSETQ. This CDR3 is 17 amino acids long. V shed 4 bases and J 8 bases; nucleotides not matched to a gene: 15. This record belongs to a study of blood T cell repertoires in COVID-19. Study context: Collection of acute and convalescent COVID-19 samples took place in the United States, Italy and Spain.

Some clones are missing from TCRdb's copy, which holds only in-frame ones; the method was immunoSEQ multiplex PCR. The sample holds some 200,000 clones, 86% seen once. The J gene is TRBJ1-4, the V gene TRBV5-1, with 9 bases matching TRBD1. Sequenced: peripheral blood. This TCR was sampled from a woman in her 70s with acute or convalescent COVID-19. The CDR3 is CASSAGTGIVANEKLFF. CDR3 coding DNA: TGCGCCAGCAGCGCCGGGACAGGGATAGTGGCGAACGAAAAACTGTTTTTT.